The next 13 T cell receptor beta chains were all read from a single sample in a study of CD8 T cells in ankylosing spondylitis. TCRdb analysed the 5' RACE reads with MiXCR anew, one entry per CDR3 protein. The profile shows some 220,000 distinct CDR3 sequences, roughly a tenth of them singletons. The sequenced material came from blood, either unsorted or a sorted T cell fraction (not recorded which). The source is a male donor with ankylosing spondylitis or in good health (not recorded which).

This clonotype was counted many times. The chain employs TRBV7-9 and TRBJ1-1, with TRBD1 identical over 7 bases. The CDR3 loop spans 14 amino acids. Germline V gene lookup returns CDR1 SEHNR and CDR2 FQNEAQ (reference sequence). The V gene end was trimmed by 4 bases and the J gene end by 1 base; junction bases not matched to a gene: 3. CDR3 sequence: CASSSRTGNTEAFF. CDR3 in DNA: TGTGCCAGCAGCTCCCGGACAGGGAACACTGAAGCTTTCTTT. Filled out from reference TRBV7-9 and TRBJ1-1, the complete variable domain reads DTGVSQNPRHKITKRGQNVTFRCDPISEHNRLYWYRQTLGQGPEFLTYFQNEAQLEKSRLLSDRFSAERPKGSFSTLEIQRTEQGDSAMYLCASSSRTGNTEAFFGQGTRLTVV.

This clonotype was found many times. This chain links TRBV5-1 with TRBJ2-7; possible D gene TRBD1, 8 bases. The CDR3 loop spans 13 amino acids. The germline V and J ends were trimmed by 0 bases and 7 bases, with 11 bases remaining between them. The germline gives CDR1 SGHRS, CDR2 YFSETQ. The CDR3 loop is CASSLDRGGEQYF. The CDR3 DNA reads TGCGCCAGCAGCTTGGACAGGGGGGGGGAGCAGTACTTC.

At least ten counts were recorded for this clonotype. The chain carries TRBV24-1 and TRBJ2-1; TRBD1 matches at 12 bases. V lost 1 base to trimming and J lost 9 bases; unmatched junction nucleotides: 6. The germline CDR1 and CDR2 sequences are KGHDR and SFDVKD. The CDR3 contains 16 residues. In nucleotides, the CDR3 is TGTGCCACCAGTGATTTAATGGGACAGGGGGCTTGTGAGCAGTTCTTC. Translating it yields CATSDLMGQGACEQFF.

Concerning this clonotype itself: This may arise from a read error, as a much more abundant clone is one base away. CDR3 DNA: TGTGCCAGCAGCTTAGGGTCACCCAAGGGGGGCACTGAAGCTTTCTTT. Translating gives CASSLGSPKGGTEAFF. The J gene is TRBJ1-1, the V gene TRBV7-2; the D gene is possibly TRBD1 (6 bases). Trimming stripped 1 base from V and 4 bases from J, with 16 bases between. The CDR3 consists of 16 residues. The V gene's germline CDR1 is SGHTA and CDR2 FQGNSA.

About this clonotype: A much larger clone differs from this one at a single base, so this may be a read error. The chain employs TRBV4-1 and TRBJ1-3; D remains ambiguous. V lost 4 bases and J lost 0, with 19 bases in between. The CDR3 totals 18 residues. The germline CDR1 and CDR2 sequences are MGHRA and YSYEKL. The CDR3 loop is CASSRAYMGRASGNTIYF. CDR3 bases: TGCGCCAGCAGCCGAGCGTATATGGGGAGAGCCTCTGGAAACACCATATATTTT.

The chain uses TRBV6-2 or TRBV6-3 and TRBJ1-5; perhaps TRBD1 as D (6 bases). Germline V CDR1 and CDR2: MNHEY, SVGEGT. This CDR3 has 13 residues. Trimming pared 7 bases from V and 1 base from J, leaving 8 bases between. DNA for the CDR3: TGTGCCAGCAAGGGGGGGAGCAATCAGCCCCAGCATTTT. This gives the protein CASKGGSNQPQHF.

The chain couples TRBV11-2 to TRBJ2-3; weak D call: TRBD2 (7 bases). Germline loops: CDR1 SGHAT, CDR2 FQNNGV. CDR3 length: 16 amino acids. Trimming left V 0 bases short and J 3 bases short, with 13 bases between. The CDR3 coding sequence is TGTGCCAGCAGCTTAGATCGGGGGGCGCGTACAGATACGCAGTATTTT. It codes for CASSLDRGARTDTQYF.

The chain is built from TRBV30 and TRBJ1-2; no definite D call. The V gene's germline CDR1 is GTSNPN and CDR2 SVGIG (reference sequence). V lost 2 bases and J 2 bases, leaving 15 bases between the germline ends. This CDR3 spans 15 amino acids. CDR3 sequence reads: CAWSPSLIRNYGYTF. CDR3 nucleotides: TGTGCCTGGAGTCCGTCCCTGATCAGGAACTATGGCTACACCTTC.

This clonotype was counted at least ten times. This chain connects TRBV5-1 to TRBJ2-1; 10 positions match TRBD1. The trim removed 7 bases at V and 8 bases at J, leaving 9 bases unmatched. This CDR3 is 14 amino acids long. The germline CDR1 and CDR2 sequences are SGHRS and YFSETQ. The CDR3 nucleotides read TGCGCCAGCTCTCTGGGACAGGGGCTGGATGAGCAGTTCTTC. Translating it yields CASSLGQGLDEQFF.

This clonotype was detected many times. V and J are TRBV20-1 and TRBJ2-2, with TRBD2 as a possible D gene (6 bases). The V end lost 3 bases, the J end lost 6 bases, and 20 bases lay between the germline ends. This CDR3 is 16 amino acids long. CDR1 and CDR2 (germline): DFQATT, SNEGSKA (reference sequence). The CDR3 reads CSARPQGGLGAGELFF. CDR3 sequence (DNA): TGCAGTGCTAGGCCCCAGGGAGGTCTTGGTGCCGGGGAGCTGTTTTTT.

In its sample, this clonotype was seen many times. This chain connects TRBV5-1 to TRBJ2-5, with 9 bases matching TRBD2. The CDR3 covers 15 residues. Germline loops: CDR1 SGHRS, CDR2 YFSETQ. V lost 0 bases to trimming and J lost 5 bases; unmatched junction nucleotides: 5. DNA of the CDR3: TGCGCCAGCAGCTTGGGTAGCGGGAGAATGGAGACCCAGTACTTC. Amino acid sequence: CASSLGSGRMETQYF.

This clonotype was found a few times. The V and J genes are TRBV11-3 and TRBJ1-1; the D gene is possibly TRBD1 (6 bases). Germline CDR1 and CDR2: SGHNT and YENEEA. The CDR3 has 14 residues. Trimming left V 5 bases short and J 4 bases short, with 14 bases between. The CDR3 nucleotides are TGTGCCAGCAGCCGATTGACAGGAGCCACTGAAGCTTTCTTT. Its translation is CASSRLTGATEAFF. Full variable domain (outside the CDR3, taken from reference TRBV11-3 and TRBJ1-1): EAGVVQSPRYKIIEKKQPVAFWCNPISGHNTLYWYLQNLGQGPELLIRYENEEAVDDSQLPKDRFSAERLKGVDSTLKIQPAELGDSAVYLCASSRLTGATEAFFGQGTRLTVV.

The chain couples TRBV2 to TRBJ2-1; 7 bases align to TRBD2. The V gene's germline CDR1 is SNHLY and CDR2 FYNNEI. Trimming removed 2 bases from V and 0 bases from J; junction bases left unmatched: 4. CDR3 length: 16 amino acids. The CDR3 region is CASSELRGSSYNEQFF. CDR3 nucleotide sequence: TGTGCCAGCAGTGAATTGCGGGGGAGCTCCTACAATGAGCAGTTCTTC.